This entry concerns a single T cell receptor beta chain. What it binds is unknown. Losses at the gene ends were 5 bases for V and 1 base for J; bases not matched to a gene: 2. Germline V gene lookup returns CDR1 ENHRY and CDR2 SYGVKD. This CDR3 region has 13 residues. The source of the sample is a study of cytomegalovirus exposure and HLA in healthy donors. Findings and limits, study-wide: Rates of TCR association differed by HLA locus in a later analysis, with DRB1 highest and HLA-C lowest.

This PCR relied on a set of 60 Vbeta primers and 13 Jbeta primers. As handled by the study authors: Among the unique TCR beta chains that a later analysis counted, about 84 million in all, about 11 million were shared. Data came from immunoSEQ multiplex PCR; TCRdb stores just in-frame clones and leaves some out. D and trimming were read from the DNA, whereas the V and J calls and clone size are those reported in that table. The sample holds about 130,000 clones. The clonotype was recovered from a man between 18 and 29 years old in good health and CMV-seronegative. The specimen sequenced was PBMCs. The chain recombines TRBV10-3 with TRBJ2-7; 7 bases match TRBD1. CDR3 loop: CAISPDRSYEQYF. The CDR3 DNA reads TGTGCCATCAGTCCGGACAGGTCCTACGAGCAGTACTTC.